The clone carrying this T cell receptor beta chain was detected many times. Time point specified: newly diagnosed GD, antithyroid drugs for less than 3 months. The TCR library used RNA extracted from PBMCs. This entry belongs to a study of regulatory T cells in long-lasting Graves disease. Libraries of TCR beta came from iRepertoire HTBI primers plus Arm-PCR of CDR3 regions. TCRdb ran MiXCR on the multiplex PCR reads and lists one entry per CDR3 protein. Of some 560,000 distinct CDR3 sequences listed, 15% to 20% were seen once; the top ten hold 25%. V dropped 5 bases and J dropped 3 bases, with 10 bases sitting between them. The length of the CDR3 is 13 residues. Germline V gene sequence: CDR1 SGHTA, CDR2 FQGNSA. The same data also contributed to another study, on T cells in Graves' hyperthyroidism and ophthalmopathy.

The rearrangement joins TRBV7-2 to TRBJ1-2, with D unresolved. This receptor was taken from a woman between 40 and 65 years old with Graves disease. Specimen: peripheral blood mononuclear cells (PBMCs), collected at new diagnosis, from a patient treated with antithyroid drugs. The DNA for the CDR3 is TGTGCCAGCAGCCCTACCATGGACTATGGCTACACCTTC. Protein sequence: CASSPTMDYGYTF.